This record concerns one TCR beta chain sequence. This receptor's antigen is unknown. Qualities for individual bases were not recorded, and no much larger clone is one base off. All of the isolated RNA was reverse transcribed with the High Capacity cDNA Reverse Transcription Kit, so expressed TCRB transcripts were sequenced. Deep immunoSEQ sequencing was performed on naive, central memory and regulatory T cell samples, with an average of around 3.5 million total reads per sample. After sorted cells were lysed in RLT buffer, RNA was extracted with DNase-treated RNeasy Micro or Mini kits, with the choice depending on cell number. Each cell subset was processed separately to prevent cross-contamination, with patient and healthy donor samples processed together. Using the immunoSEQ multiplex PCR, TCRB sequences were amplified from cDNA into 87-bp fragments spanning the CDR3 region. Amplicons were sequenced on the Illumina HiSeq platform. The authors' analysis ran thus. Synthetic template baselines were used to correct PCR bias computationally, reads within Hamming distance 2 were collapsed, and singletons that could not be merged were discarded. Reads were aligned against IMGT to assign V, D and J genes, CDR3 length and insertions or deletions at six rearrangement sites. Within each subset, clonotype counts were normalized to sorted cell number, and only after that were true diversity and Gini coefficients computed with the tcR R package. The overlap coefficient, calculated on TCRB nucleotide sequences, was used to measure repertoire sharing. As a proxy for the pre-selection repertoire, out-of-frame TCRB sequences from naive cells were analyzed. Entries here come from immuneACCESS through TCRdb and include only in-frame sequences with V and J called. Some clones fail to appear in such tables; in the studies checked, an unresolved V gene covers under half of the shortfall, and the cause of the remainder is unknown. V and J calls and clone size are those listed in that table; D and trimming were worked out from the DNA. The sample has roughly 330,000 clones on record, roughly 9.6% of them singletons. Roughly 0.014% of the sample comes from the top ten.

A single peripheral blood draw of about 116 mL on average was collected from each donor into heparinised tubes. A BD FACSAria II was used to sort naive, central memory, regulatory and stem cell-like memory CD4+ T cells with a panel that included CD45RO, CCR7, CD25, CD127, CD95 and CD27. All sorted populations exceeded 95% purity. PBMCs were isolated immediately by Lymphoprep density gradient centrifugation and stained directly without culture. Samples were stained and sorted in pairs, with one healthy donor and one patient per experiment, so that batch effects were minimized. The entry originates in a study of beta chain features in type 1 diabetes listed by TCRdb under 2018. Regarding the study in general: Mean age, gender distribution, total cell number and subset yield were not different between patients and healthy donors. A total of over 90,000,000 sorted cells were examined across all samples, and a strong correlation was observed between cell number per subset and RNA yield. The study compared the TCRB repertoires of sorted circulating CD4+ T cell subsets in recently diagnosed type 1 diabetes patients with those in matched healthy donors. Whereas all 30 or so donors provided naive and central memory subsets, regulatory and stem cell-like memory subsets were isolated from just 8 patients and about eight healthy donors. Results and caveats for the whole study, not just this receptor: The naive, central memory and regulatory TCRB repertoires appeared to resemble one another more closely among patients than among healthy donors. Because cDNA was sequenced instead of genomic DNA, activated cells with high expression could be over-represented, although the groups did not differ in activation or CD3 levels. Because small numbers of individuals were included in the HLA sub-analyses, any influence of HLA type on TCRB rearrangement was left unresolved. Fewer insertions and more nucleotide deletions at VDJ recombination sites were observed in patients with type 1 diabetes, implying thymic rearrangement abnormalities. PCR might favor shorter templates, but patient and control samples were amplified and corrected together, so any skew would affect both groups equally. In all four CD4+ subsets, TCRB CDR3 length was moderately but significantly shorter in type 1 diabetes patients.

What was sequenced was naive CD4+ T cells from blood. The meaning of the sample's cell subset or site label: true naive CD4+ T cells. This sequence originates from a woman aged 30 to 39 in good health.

The CDR3 region reads CASSPQGSEETQYF. The sequenced DNA: TGTGCCAGCTCACCGCAGGGGAGTGAAGAGACCCAGTACTTC. The receptor chain draws on TRBV18 and TRBJ2-5; tentative D gene TRBD1, with 6 bases matching. CDR1 and CDR2 were assigned from the germline V gene as KGHSH and LQKENI. Measured from the cysteine to the phenylalanine, the CDR3 is 14 residues long. The read is trimmed to its CDR3 DNA, 42 bases read in frame from base 1. V sheds 3 bases and J sheds 3 bases, leaving 11 bases between their ends.